The 20 T cell receptor beta chains below come from one sample, sequenced in a study of CD8+ T cells in alopecia areata. Reverse transcription of extracted RNA yielded cDNA, which provided the sequencing template. Using immunoSEQ multiplex PCR, the repertoire was profiled, and TCRdb retains in-frame clones only, with some absent. This sample has some 80,000 clones, with 60% to 70% found just once. Treatment of the sample: oral pan-JAK inhibitor, 5-10 mg twice daily. The starting material was CD8+ T cells sorted from blood, obtained at week 24, from a patient treated with tofacitinib. These receptors all stem from a human donor with alopecia areata.

This clone has just a few counts. The V gene is TRBV5-6, the J gene TRBJ2-5; D ambiguous. The germline V and J ends were trimmed by 1 base and 2 bases, with 9 bases remaining between them. CDR1 and CDR2 (germline): SGHDT, YYEEEE. The CDR3 sequence is 14 residues long. The CDR3 DNA reads TGTGCCAGCAGCTTGAATCGGGCTCAAGAGACCCAGTACTTC. This codes for CASSLNRAQETQYF.

The chain joins TRBV7-9 to TRBJ1-1; D is possibly TRBD1 (6 bases). This CDR3 region has 15 residues. V lost 3 bases and J 5 bases, leaving 16 bases between the germline ends. The germline V gene encodes CDR1 SEHNR and CDR2 FQNEAQ (reference sequence). Here the CDR3 reads CASSFTTGVETEAFF. CDR3 nucleotides: TGTGCCAGCAGCTTTACGACAGGTGTGGAAACTGAAGCTTTCTTT.

This clone was detected only once. The V call is TRBV29-1, the J call TRBJ1-2, with 7 positions matching TRBD1. There are 14 residues in the CDR3. Trimming cost V 3 bases and J 2 bases; bases outside gene matches: 6. CDR1 is SQVTM and CDR2 is ANQGSEA in the germline V gene. The CDR3 spells CSVETRGQNYGYTF. CDR3 nucleotides: TGCAGCGTTGAGACCAGGGGACAGAACTATGGCTACACCTTC.

The CDR3, as DNA: TGTGCCAGCAGTTTCGGGGGCTTGAGCTATGGCTACACCTTC. It codes for CASSFGGLSYGYTF. J is TRBJ1-2 and V is TRBV27; maybe TRBD1 (6 bases). The germline V gene has CDR1 MNHEY and CDR2 SMNVEV (reference sequence). The CDR3 spans 14 residues. V was pared by 3 bases and J by 4 bases, with 12 bases between.

There are a few counts of this clone. The chain couples TRBV6-6 to TRBJ2-5; D unclear. V lost 3 bases and J lost 4, with 12 bases in between. Per germline, CDR1 MNHNY and CDR2 SVGAGI (reference sequence). This CDR3 region has 14 residues. The CDR3 is CASSYHLERETQYF. The CDR3 region has the DNA TGTGCCAGCAGTTATCACCTAGAAAGAGAGACCCAGTACTTC.

The chain uses TRBV27 and TRBJ1-4; TRBD1 matches at 10 bases. Per the germline V gene, CDR1 is MNHEY and CDR2 is SMNVEV (reference sequence). With 2 bases clipped from V and 8 bases from J, the junction kept 11 bases outside the gene matches. This CDR3 has 17 residues. CDR3 protein: CASSLIYPTGGKEKLFF. The CDR3 coding sequence is TGTGCCAGCAGTTTAATTTACCCGACAGGGGGCAAGGAAAAACTGTTTTTT.

The chain combines TRBV4-2 with TRBJ2-2; no firm D call. Germline loops: CDR1 LGHNA, CDR2 YNFKEQ. The CDR3 is 14 residues long. V dropped 6 bases and J dropped 7 bases, with 15 bases sitting between them. The CDR3 here is CASSHIRGGGELFF. The DNA of the CDR3 is TGTGCCAGCAGTCACATAAGAGGTGGCGGGGAGCTGTTTTTT.

This chain links TRBV29-1 with TRBJ2-7; 7 nucleotides agree with TRBD2. Germline values: CDR1 SQVTM, CDR2 ANQGSEA. This CDR3 is built from 15 residues. Trimming cost V 2 bases and J 2 bases; bases outside gene matches: 9. Written as DNA, the CDR3 is TGCAGCGTTGAATTTCGGTTGGGGACTACCTACGAGCAGTACTTC. Its translation: CSVEFRLGTTYEQYF.

The genes are TRBV7-9 and TRBJ2-7; 7 positions match TRBD1. Germline CDR1 is SEHNR and CDR2 is FQNEAQ (reference sequence). The CDR3 covers 17 residues. Trimming took 2 bases from V and 6 from J; bases not matched to a gene: 16. CDR3 sequence (DNA): TGTGCCAGCAGCTTACCCAGGGGGAGCGGCCCCAAAGGCGAGCAGTACTTC. Its translation is CASSLPRGSGPKGEQYF.

The CDR3 loop is CASSQDQTSGGNYEQYF. The DNA of the CDR3 is TGCGCCAGCAGCCAAGATCAGACTAGCGGGGGTAACTACGAGCAGTACTTC. V and J are TRBV4-1 and TRBJ2-7, with TRBD2 identical over 12 bases. Germline loops: CDR1 MGHRA, CDR2 YSYEKL. Losses at the gene ends were 0 bases for V and 3 bases for J; bases not matched to a gene: 6. The CDR3 sequence is 17 residues long.

This chain connects TRBV7-9 to TRBJ1-4; TRBD1 matches at 10 bases. The length of the CDR3 is 14 residues. Germline V gene sequence: CDR1 SEHNR, CDR2 FQNEAQ (reference sequence). Unmatched junction bases numbered 3, after V lost 4 bases and J lost 7 bases. The chain's CDR3 is CASSSWDRGEKLFF. CDR3 nucleotides: TGTGCCAGCAGCTCCTGGGACAGGGGTGAAAAACTGTTTTTT.

In its sample, this clone was seen once. The V and J genes are TRBV27 and TRBJ1-1, with D uncertain. The germline gives CDR1 MNHEY, CDR2 SMNVEV (reference sequence). V was shortened by 2 bases and J by 6 bases, with 13 bases between the two germline ends. The length of the CDR3 is 14 residues. CDR3 nucleotides: TGTGCCAGCAGTTTAGGAAGCTTCTCTCCTGAAGCTTTCTTT. Translated: CASSLGSFSPEAFF.

This chain joins TRBV27 and TRBJ2-7; D tentatively fits TRBD1 or TRBD2 (5 bases each). The V gene's germline CDR1 is MNHEY and CDR2 SMNVEV (reference sequence). There are 13 residues in the CDR3. The V and J ends lost 5 bases and 2 bases respectively, with 10 bases between them. CDR3 protein: CASSPGAPYEQYF. The CDR3 DNA is TGTGCCAGCAGTCCCGGGGCACCCTACGAGCAGTACTTC.

The chain employs TRBV27 and TRBJ2-7, with a tentative D call TRBD2 (5 bases). With 0 bases removed from V and 3 bases from J, the gap between germline ends came to 9 bases. From germline, CDR1 is MNHEY and CDR2 SMNVEV (reference sequence). The CDR3 extends over 14 amino acids. CDR3 sequence: CASSLSVEGYEQYF. In DNA, the CDR3 is TGTGCCAGCAGTTTATCGGTAGAGGGCTACGAGCAGTACTTC.

The gene calls are TRBV9 and TRBJ2-1, with a weak D call TRBD2 (7 bases). Per germline, CDR1 SGDLS and CDR2 YYNGEE. This CDR3 contains 16 residues. V lost 2 bases and J 0 bases, leaving 12 bases between the germline ends. CDR3 sequence: CASSVGGGGSYNEQFF. The CDR3 DNA reads TGTGCCAGCAGCGTCGGGGGAGGGGGCTCCTACAATGAGCAGTTCTTC.

This rearrangement joins TRBV29-1 to TRBJ2-7, with TRBD1 matching over 8 bases. The CDR3 has 15 residues. CDR1 is SQVTM, CDR2 ANQGSEA, per germline. J lost 4 bases, V lost 1 base, and 9 bases had no gene match. The CDR3 DNA follows: TGCAGCGTTGAAGGTTCTGCGGACAGGGAATACGAGCAGTACTTC. Translating it yields CSVEGSADREYEQYF.

There are a few counts of this clone. The rearrangement joins TRBV30 to TRBJ2-3, with 8 nucleotides matching TRBD2. The CDR3 is made up of 15 amino acids. CDR1 is GTSNPN and CDR2 is SVGIG in the germline V gene (reference sequence). V gave up 1 base and J gave up 4 bases; unmatched junction bases: 7. The CDR3 here is CAWSGGSGSPDTQYF. The DNA for the CDR3 is TGTGCCTGGAGTGGGGGGAGCGGGAGCCCAGATACGCAGTATTTT.

V is TRBV29-1 and J is TRBJ2-7, with TRBD2 as a possible D gene (5 bases). The germline V gene encodes CDR1 SQVTM and CDR2 ANQGSEA. Deletions cut 4 bases from V and 5 bases from J, with 15 bases between. The CDR3 has 13 amino acids. The CDR3 sequence is CSVAEPLGNEQYF. Written as DNA, the CDR3 is TGCAGCGTTGCGGAACCACTCGGGAACGAGCAGTACTTC.

This chain joins TRBV7-9 and TRBJ2-5; D is uncertain. The V end was cut by 5 bases, the J end by 3 bases, with 10 bases between. The CDR3 is made up of 13 amino acids. Germline V gene data show CDR1 as SEHNR and CDR2 as FQNEAQ (reference sequence). The CDR3 DNA reads TGTGCCAGCAGCGAAGTAAATGAAGAGACCCAGTACTTC. The encoded protein is CASSEVNEETQYF.

Turning to this clone: The sample contains more than one DNA sequence encoding this CDR3. The chain recombines TRBV19 with TRBJ2-7, with D possibly TRBD2 on 6 matching bases. CDR3 length: 13 residues. The V and J ends lost 3 bases and 1 base respectively, with 7 bases between them. Looked up from germline, CDR1 is LNHDA and CDR2 is SQIVND (reference sequence). The CDR3 sequence: CASSIGGSYEQYF. In DNA form, the CDR3 reads TGTGCCAGTAGTATTGGGGGGTCCTACGAGCAGTACTTC.